The source of this T cell receptor (beta chain) is a study of T cells after yellow fever vaccination. CDR1 LNHNV and CDR2 YYDKDF come from the germline V gene (reference sequence). Germline trimming cut 1 base from V and 8 bases from J; bases unmatched to any gene: 9. The CDR3 totals 15 residues. TCRdb analysed the 5' RACE reads with MiXCR anew, one entry per CDR3 protein. The repertoire holds over 200,000 distinct CDR3 sequences, less than 7.5% seen once, with approximately 0.99% in the top ten. This clonotype appeared a few times. Sequencing was performed on CD4+ T cells sorted from PBMCs, taken on the day of the yellow fever booster vaccination. V usage is TRBV15 and J usage is TRBJ1-2; 8 bases line up with TRBD1. The origin of this receptor is a man in his thirties or forties who received the YFV17D yellow fever vaccine. The CDR3 reads CATSRVGGTGGGYTF. CDR3 coding DNA: TGTGCCACCAGCAGAGTGGGTGGGACAGGTGGCGGCTACACCTTC.